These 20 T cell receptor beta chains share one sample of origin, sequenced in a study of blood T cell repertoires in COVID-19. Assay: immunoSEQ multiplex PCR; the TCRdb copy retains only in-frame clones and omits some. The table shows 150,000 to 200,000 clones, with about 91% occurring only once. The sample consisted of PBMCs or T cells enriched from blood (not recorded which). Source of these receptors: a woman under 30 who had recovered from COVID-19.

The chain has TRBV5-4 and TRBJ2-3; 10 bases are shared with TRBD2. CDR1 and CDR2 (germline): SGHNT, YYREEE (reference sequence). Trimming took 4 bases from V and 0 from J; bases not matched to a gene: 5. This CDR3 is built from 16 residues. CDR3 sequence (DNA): TGTGCCAGCAGCCCGCGGACTAGCGGCAGCACAGATACGCAGTATTTT. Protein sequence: CASSPRTSGSTDTQYF.

The CDR3 loop is CATSTDRGQAQYF. The DNA of the CDR3 is TGTGCCACCAGCACCGACAGAGGACAGGCGCAGTATTTT. J is TRBJ2-3 and V is TRBV15; 7 bases agree with TRBD1. This CDR3 has 13 amino acids. Germline V gene lookup returns CDR1 LNHNV and CDR2 YYDKDF (reference sequence). V shed 4 bases, J shed 10 bases, and the junction held 8 bases outside the gene matches.

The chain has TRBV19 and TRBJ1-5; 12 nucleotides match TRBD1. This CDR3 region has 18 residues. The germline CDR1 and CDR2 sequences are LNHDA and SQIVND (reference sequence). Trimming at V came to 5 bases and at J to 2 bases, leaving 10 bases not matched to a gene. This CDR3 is CASSSGQGAAGGNQPQHF. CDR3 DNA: TGTGCCAGTAGTTCGGGACAGGGGGCGGCGGGCGGCAATCAGCCCCAGCATTTT.

The chain's CDR3 is CASSTRGSGGHYEQYF. In nucleotides, the CDR3 is TGTGCCAGCAGCACTAGGGGTAGCGGGGGCCACTACGAGCAGTACTTC. V is TRBV7-8 and J is TRBJ2-7, with TRBD2 matching over 9 bases. This CDR3 spans 16 amino acids. Germline V gene data show CDR1 as SGHVS and CDR2 as FQNEAQ. V dropped 5 bases and J dropped 3; count of bases not matched to a gene: 11.

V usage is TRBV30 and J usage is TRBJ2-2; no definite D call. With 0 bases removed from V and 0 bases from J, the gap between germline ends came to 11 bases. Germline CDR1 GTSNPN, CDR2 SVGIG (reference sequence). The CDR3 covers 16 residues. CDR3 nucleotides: TGTGCCTGGAGTGTACCGAGACTCGCGAACACCGGGGAGCTGTTTTTT. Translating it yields CAWSVPRLANTGELFF.

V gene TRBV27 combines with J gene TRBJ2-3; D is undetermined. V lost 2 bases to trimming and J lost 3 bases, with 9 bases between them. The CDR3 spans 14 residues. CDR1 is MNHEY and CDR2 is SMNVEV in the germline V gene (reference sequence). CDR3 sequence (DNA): TGTGCCAGCAGTTTACCCCCGAGGACAGATACGCAGTATTTT. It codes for CASSLPPRTDTQYF.

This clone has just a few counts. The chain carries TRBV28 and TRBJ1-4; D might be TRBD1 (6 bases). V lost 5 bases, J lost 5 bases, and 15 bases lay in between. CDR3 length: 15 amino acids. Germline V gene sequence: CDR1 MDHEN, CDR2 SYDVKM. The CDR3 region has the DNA TGTGCCAGCAGTCTTCAACAGGGCCCGAATGAAAAACTGTTTTTT. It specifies CASSLQQGPNEKLFF.

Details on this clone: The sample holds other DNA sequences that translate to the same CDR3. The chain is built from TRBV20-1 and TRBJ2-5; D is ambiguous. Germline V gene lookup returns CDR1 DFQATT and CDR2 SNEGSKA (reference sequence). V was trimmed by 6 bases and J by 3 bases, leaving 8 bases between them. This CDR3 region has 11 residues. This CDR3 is CSASPKETQYF. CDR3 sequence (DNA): TGCAGTGCAAGTCCTAAAGAGACCCAGTACTTC.

The CDR3 DNA reads as TGTGCCAGCAACCGGGGAGGGGTAGATCAGCCCCAGCATTTT. Its translation: CASNRGGVDQPQHF. The chain couples TRBV21-1 to TRBJ1-5. TRBV21-1 is designated a pseudogene. The CDR3 is 14 amino acids.

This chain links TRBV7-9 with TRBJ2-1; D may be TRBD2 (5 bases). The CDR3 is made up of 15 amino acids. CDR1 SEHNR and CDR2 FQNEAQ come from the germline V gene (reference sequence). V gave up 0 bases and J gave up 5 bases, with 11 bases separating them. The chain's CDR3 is CASSLALTADNEQFF. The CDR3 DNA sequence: TGTGCCAGCAGCTTAGCGCTAACAGCGGACAATGAGCAGTTCTTC.

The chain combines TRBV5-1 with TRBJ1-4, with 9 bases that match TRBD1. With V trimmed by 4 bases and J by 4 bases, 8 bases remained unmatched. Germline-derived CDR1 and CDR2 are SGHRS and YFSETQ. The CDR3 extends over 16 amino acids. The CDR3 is CASSLQPGQGNEKLFF. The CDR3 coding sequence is TGCGCCAGCAGCCTACAACCGGGACAGGGTAATGAAAAACTGTTTTTT.

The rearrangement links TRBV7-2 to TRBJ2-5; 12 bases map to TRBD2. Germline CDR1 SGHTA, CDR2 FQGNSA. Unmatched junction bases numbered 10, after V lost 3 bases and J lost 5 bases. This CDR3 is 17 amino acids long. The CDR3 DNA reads TGTGCCAGCAGCTTGGAGACTAGCGGGAGTGAGAGGGAGACCCAGTACTTC. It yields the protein CASSLETSGSERETQYF.

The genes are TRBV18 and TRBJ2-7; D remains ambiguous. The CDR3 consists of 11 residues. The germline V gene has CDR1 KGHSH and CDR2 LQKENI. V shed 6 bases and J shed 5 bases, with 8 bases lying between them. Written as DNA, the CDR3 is TGTGCCAGCTCCGGAGAGGACGAGCAGTACTTC. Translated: CASSGEDEQYF.

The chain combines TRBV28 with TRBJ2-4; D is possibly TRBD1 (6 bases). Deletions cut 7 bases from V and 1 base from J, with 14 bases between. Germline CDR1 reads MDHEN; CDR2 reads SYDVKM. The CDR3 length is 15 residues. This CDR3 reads CASTGRGFAKNIQYF. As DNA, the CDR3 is TGTGCCAGCACGGGCAGGGGCTTTGCCAAAAACATTCAGTACTTC.

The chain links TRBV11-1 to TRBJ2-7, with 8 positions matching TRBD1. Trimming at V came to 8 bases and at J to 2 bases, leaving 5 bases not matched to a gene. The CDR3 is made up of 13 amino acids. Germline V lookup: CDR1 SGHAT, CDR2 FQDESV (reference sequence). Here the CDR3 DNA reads TGTGCCAGCGGGCGACAGGGGCCCTACGAGCAGTACTTC. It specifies CASGRQGPYEQYF.

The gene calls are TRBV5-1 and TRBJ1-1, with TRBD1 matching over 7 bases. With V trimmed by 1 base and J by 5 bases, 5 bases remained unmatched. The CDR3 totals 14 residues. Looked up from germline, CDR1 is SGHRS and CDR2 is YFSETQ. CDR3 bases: TGCGCCAGCAGCTTGACAGGGGTAGTTACTGAAGCTTTCTTT. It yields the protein CASSLTGVVTEAFF.

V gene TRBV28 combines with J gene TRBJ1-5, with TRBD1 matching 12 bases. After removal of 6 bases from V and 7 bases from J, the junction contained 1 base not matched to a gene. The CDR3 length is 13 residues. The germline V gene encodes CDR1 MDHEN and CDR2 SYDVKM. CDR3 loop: CASRGQGAQPQHF. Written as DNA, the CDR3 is TGTGCCAGCAGGGGACAGGGGGCGCAGCCCCAGCATTTT.

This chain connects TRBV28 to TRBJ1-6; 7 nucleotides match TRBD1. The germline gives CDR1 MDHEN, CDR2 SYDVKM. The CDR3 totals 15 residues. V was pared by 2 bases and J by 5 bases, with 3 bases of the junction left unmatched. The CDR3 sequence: CASSLTDRNNSPLHF. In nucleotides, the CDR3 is TGTGCCAGCAGTTTAACGGACAGGAATAATTCACCCCTCCACTTT.

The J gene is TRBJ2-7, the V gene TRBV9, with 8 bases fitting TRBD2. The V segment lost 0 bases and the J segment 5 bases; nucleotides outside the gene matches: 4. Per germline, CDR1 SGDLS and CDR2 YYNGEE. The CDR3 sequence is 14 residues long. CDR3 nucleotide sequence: TGTGCCAGCAGCGTAGGACTAGCGCATCACGAGCAGTACTTC. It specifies CASSVGLAHHEQYF.

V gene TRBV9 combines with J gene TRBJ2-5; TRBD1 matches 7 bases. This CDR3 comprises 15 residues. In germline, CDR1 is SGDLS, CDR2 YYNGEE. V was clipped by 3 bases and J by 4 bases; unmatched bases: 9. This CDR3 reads CASSEGAAIPETQYF. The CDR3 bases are TGTGCCAGCAGCGAGGGGGCGGCCATACCAGAGACCCAGTACTTC.